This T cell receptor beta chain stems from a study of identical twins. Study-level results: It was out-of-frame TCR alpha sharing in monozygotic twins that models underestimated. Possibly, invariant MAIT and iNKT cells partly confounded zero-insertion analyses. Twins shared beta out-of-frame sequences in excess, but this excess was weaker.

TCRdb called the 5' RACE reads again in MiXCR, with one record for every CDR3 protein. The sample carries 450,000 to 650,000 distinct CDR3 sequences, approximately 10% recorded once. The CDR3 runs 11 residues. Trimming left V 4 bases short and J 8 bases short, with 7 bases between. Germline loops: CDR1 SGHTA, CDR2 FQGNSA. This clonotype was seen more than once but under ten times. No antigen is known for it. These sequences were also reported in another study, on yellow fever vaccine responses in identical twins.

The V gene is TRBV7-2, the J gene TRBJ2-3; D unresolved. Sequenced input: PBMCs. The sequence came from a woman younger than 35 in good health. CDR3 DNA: TGTGCCAGCAGCTCTCTAGGTACGCAGTATTTT. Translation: CASSSLGTQYF.